Each of the 9 T cell receptor beta chains below was sequenced from the same sample in a study of T-cell reconstitution after alpha-beta-depleted transplantation in children. Using unique molecular identifiers, the investigators prepared the TCRbeta library. TCRdb passed the PCR reads through MiXCR, listing each CDR3 protein once. Of 480,000 or so distinct CDR3 sequences listed, roughly a tenth are singletons. Sequencing used PBMCs, obtained before TCRalphabeta/CD19-depleted stem cell transplant. The receptors come from a child aged 2 to 10 with inherited bone marrow failure, due to receive a stem cell transplant.

The chain links TRBV19 to TRBJ2-3; TRBD1 aligns across 10 bases. The CDR3 consists of 18 residues. Looked up from germline, CDR1 is LNHDA and CDR2 is SQIVND (reference sequence). J was trimmed by 0 bases and V by 6 bases; bases with no gene match: 12. CDR3 nucleotide sequence: TGTGCCAGTAGCCCCGACAGGGGGCCATTTTCTAGCACAGATACGCAGTATTTT. This gives the protein CASSPDRGPFSSTDTQYF.

Many counts were recorded for this clonotype. The rearrangement joins TRBV2 to TRBJ1-3; D is ambiguous. Trimming took 5 bases from V and 3 from J, leaving 14 bases between them. This CDR3 contains 15 residues. Germline V gives CDR1 SNHLY, CDR2 FYNNEI. In DNA, the CDR3 is TGTGCCAGCAGTCTTCTCCAGCGGAATGGAAACACCATATATTTT. Its translation is CASSLLQRNGNTIYF.

The table lists this clonotype with many counts. Sequence at one end of the junction differs from germline and may be a read error. The chain recombines TRBV4-2 with TRBJ2-7; D gene uncertain. The CDR3 length is 13 residues. In germline, CDR1 is LGHNA, CDR2 YNFKEQ. CDR3 DNA sequence: TGTGTCAGCAGCCAAGCTCGGACCTACGAGCAGTACTTC. This gives the protein CVSSQARTYEQYF.

This clonotype was counted ten times or more. The chain links TRBV10-3 to TRBJ1-5; no reliable D call. Germline assignment: CDR1 ENHRY and CDR2 SYGVKD. V was pared by 3 bases and J by 7 bases, with 10 bases between. The CDR3 is 13 amino acids. This CDR3 reads CAISDQTGQPQHF. The DNA for the CDR3 is TGTGCCATCAGTGATCAGACGGGGCAGCCCCAGCATTTT.

This clonotype has a count of ten or more. The rearrangement links TRBV6-1 to TRBJ2-1, with unresolved D. Trimming left V 5 bases short and J 7 bases short, with 15 bases between. Germline values: CDR1 MNHNS, CDR2 SASEGT. The CDR3 covers 14 residues. As DNA, the CDR3 is TGTGCCAGCAGTCCGGGTCTTTCCGGGAATGAGCAGTTCTTC. Encoded protein: CASSPGLSGNEQFF.

The chain uses TRBV6-5 and TRBJ1-2, with D possibly being TRBD1 (5 bases). CDR1 is MNHEY and CDR2 is SVGAGI in the germline V gene. The CDR3 is 14 residues long. Trimming stripped 2 bases from V and 3 bases from J, with 10 bases between. CDR3 bases: TGTGCCAGCAGTTACGTCGACAGAGACTATGGCTACACCTTC. It codes for CASSYVDRDYGYTF.

This clonotype has only a few counts. The chain links TRBV18 to TRBJ2-3; D is undetermined. The V gene's germline CDR1 is KGHSH and CDR2 LQKENI. V was pared by 4 bases and J by 5 bases, with 7 bases between. The CDR3 is 12 amino acids. The CDR3 coding sequence is TGTGCCAGCTCACAATCCCAAGATACGCAGTATTTT. Protein sequence: CASSQSQDTQYF.

V usage is TRBV20-1 and J usage is TRBJ1-2, with D unresolved. The CDR3 runs to 13 residues. CDR1 and CDR2 (germline): DFQATT, SNEGSKA (reference sequence). V lost 0 bases and J 3 bases, leaving 8 bases between the germline ends. CDR3 in DNA: TGCAGTGCTAGAGACACAGACGACTATGGCTACACCTTC. This translates into CSARDTDDYGYTF.

This clonotype was seen a handful of times. The rearrangement joins TRBV11-2 to TRBJ2-7; TRBD1 matches at 10 bases. CDR3 length: 17 amino acids. J lost 3 bases, V lost 6 bases, and 14 bases had no gene match. Germline lookup yields CDR1 SGHAT and CDR2 FQNNGV. Written as DNA, the CDR3 is TGTGCCAGCAGTAGTCGGGGACAGGGGAAAACCCTCTACGAGCAGTACTTC. Translation gives CASSSRGQGKTLYEQYF.